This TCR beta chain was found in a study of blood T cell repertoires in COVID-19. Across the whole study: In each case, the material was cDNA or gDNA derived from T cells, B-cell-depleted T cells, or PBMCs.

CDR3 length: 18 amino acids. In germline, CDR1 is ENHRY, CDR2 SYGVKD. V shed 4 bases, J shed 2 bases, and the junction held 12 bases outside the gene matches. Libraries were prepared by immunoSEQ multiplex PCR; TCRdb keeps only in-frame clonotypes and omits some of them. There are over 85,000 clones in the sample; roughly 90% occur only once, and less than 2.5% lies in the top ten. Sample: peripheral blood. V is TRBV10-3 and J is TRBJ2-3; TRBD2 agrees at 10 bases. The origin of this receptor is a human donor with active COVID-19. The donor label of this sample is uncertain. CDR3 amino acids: CAISGPASGGPYTDTQYF. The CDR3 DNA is TGTGCCATCAGTGGACCGGCTAGCGGGGGCCCTTACACAGATACGCAGTATTTT.